The T cell receptor (beta chain) under discussion was sequenced for a study of cytomegalovirus exposure and HLA in healthy donors (dated by TCRdb to between 2016 and 2019). Regarding the study in general: An earlier analysis of approximately 550 of the donors reported 250 to 350 Gb of sequence data and 120 million or so unique TCR beta sequences from about 179 million T cells. Of the 398 genotyped donors, over 70% fell in the genetic ancestry cluster associated with self-reported Caucasian donors. The study was designed to test whether signatures of past pathogen exposure could be identified by cataloging public T cell receptors. Every discovery cohort repertoire had been produced on one sequencing platform. To predict cytomegalovirus infection status, the study combined high-throughput TCR immunosequencing, statistical association of individual TCRs with disease status, and machine learning. Roughly 300 gigabases of sequencing data and tens of millions of unique TCR sequences were included in an early release covering about 700 HLA-typed donors. Along with the approximately 620-subject first cohort, a separate validation cohort of approximately 110 different subjects was used. The T cell repertoires of 666 subjects were profiled by immunosequencing and related to cytomegalovirus serostatus. About five DR-DQ haplotypes were handled as single units for association and clustering, since linkage in the cohort was strong. Donor age, sex, ethnicity and CMV serostatus were compiled alongside the repertoire data. Typing coverage varied by locus: about 620-630 donors for A, B, C, DRB1 and DQB1; some 520 for DQA1; 600 to 610 for DPA1; some 470 for DPB1. Class I and class II HLA loci were covered by the typing at four-digit resolution. A later analysis re-examined previously published TCR beta repertoires from about 670 donors and added high-resolution HLA genotyping to investigate patterns of TCR occurrence. Rather than drawing on any new phenotypic data, the later analysis identified candidate immune exposures from TCR beta sequences and the way those sequences occurred across donors. Among about 390 genotyped donors of the cohort, an average of approximately 240,000 unique TCR beta nucleotide sequences were sequenced per donor, about a sixth of them non-productive. Genome-wide SNP genotypes for about 55% of the roughly 670 donors were used in a later genetic analysis, which treated that subset as a discovery cohort. In an earlier analysis of roughly 540 of the donors, high-throughput TCR beta sequencing was used to judge whether each TCR beta V gene segment behaved as functional or pseudogenic.

In total, over 600 healthy bone marrow donors made up the cohort. At the time of sampling, all cohort members were nominally healthy, though unrecorded immune exposures were likely present. The donor tested CMV seropositive and was one of the 289 seropositive cohort members. Every donor gave a peripheral blood sample, and the peripheral blood mononuclear cells from that sample were used for TCR beta sequencing. The Qiagen DNeasy Blood Extraction Kit was used to extract genomic DNA from the blood cell samples. What the authors observed across the whole study: The authors suggested that the approach could potentially be extended to other disease states and immunological phenotypes. A cluster of highly shared sequence variants was judged likely to be a technical artifact of the sequencing pipeline. When HLA alleles, especially DR and DQ, strongly co-occurred, attributing TCR associations to individual alleles was difficult. While some public TCRs were present in many individuals, most TCR sequences turned up only very rarely across donors. Because HLA typing was unavailable for some donors at each locus, only the typed subset was used in association tests. Correlated functional status among segregating V segments might be attributable to linkage disequilibrium, but an unknown experimental factor could not be ruled out. Because counts were too low, roughly 17 rarely observed V segments, including chromosome 9 orphons, were left out of the earlier analysis of 587 of the donors. In vitro tests confirmed that a few of the cytomegalovirus-associated TCR beta chains recognize cytomegalovirus antigens. In an earlier analysis of approximately 590 of the donors, most TCR beta V segments appeared in productive rearrangements about 87% or about 30% of the time, broadly matching IMGT annotations. In a later analysis, the rate of TCR association differed among HLA loci, with DRB1 alleles having the most associated TCRs and HLA-C alleles having the fewest. In a later genetic analysis, a missense DCLRE1C variant was associated with V-gene and J-gene trimming of TCR beta chains, and the association was replicated in an independent cohort. Presence/absence analyses assumed roughly uniform sequencing depth across donors, an assumption that may not hold. In both the original and validation cohorts, the classifier was reported to diagnose cytomegalovirus status with high specificity and sensitivity. A further reported finding was that TCR beta sequences accurately predicted the HLA-A and HLA-B alleles for most subjects in the first cohort. In a later analysis, several top co-occurrence clusters were reported to appear linked to parvovirus B19, influenza, CMV and Epstein-Barr virus. According to a later analysis, most CMV-associated TCR beta chains appeared to be HLA-restricted, and the HLA associations seemed to be driven largely by CMV exposure. According to a later genetic analysis, donors in an Asian-associated ancestry cluster had fewer N-insertions in productive TCRs than the approximately 650-donor mean. In this cohort, only TCR beta chains were sequenced, and detectable features were limited by the absence of alpha or paired-chain data. For the cohort, immune exposure information was limited to CMV serostatus. A later analysis found that HLA-associated TCR beta chains were more clonally expanded and had lower generation probabilities than equally common non-associated chains. The 87-base-pair reads could not distinguish some IMGT-functional V segments, including TRBV6-2 and TRBV6-3, so those segments were excluded. At a false discovery rate of 0.05, a later analysis linked 15,000 to 20,000 TCR beta sequences to specific HLA alleles. The study gave a list of under 200 TCR beta chains associated with cytomegalovirus.

In regard to this clone: Its antigen is currently not known. Base qualities are not at hand, and no much larger clone is one base apart.

The CDR3 starts with the cysteine, ends with the phenylalanine, and has 11 residues. Just CDR3 DNA is preserved here, 33 bases in frame from base 1. Relative to germline, V is 9 bases shorter and J is 7 bases shorter, with 12 bases between their ends. Reading the germline V gene gives CDR1 MNHNS and CDR2 SASEGT. Library preparation was by the immunoSEQ multiplex PCR assay. The multiplex PCR relied on a mix of 60 forward primers for TCR Vbeta segments and 13 reverse primers for TCR Jbeta segments. A multiplex PCR assay on genomic DNA amplified the CDR3 region of rearranged TCR beta genes. The amplified TCR beta libraries were sequenced on the Illumina HiSeq System as 87-base-pair reads. In the paper's pipeline: Across the roughly 670 repertoires, a later analysis counted approximately 83 million unique TCR beta chains, around 11 million of which were shared by at least two donors. Raw reads were error-corrected and collapsed into unique sequences by a nearest-neighbor algorithm in which closely related sequences were merged to remove PCR and sequencing errors. CDR3 sequences were aligned to IMGT reference sequences to assign V, D and J gene segments. For a sequence to be retained, at least a six-nucleotide match to both a V gene segment and a J gene segment was required. A rearrangement counted as productive if the CDR3 had no stop codons and remained in frame with V and J, and every other rearrangement counted as non-productive. CDR3 was defined according to IMGT convention as the region running from the second conserved V-encoded cysteine to the conserved J-encoded phenylalanine. The earlier analysis of some 580 of the donors excluded any sequence lacking an unambiguous match to a single V gene segment. In an earlier analysis of 450 to 700 of the donors, V segments were called functional above 56.7% productive rearrangements and were called segregating when the between-donor standard deviation exceeded 5%. A statistical classification framework was built for diagnosing cytomegalovirus status from the catalog of TCR beta chain sequences. In a later analysis, TCR nucleotide sequences were compared against IMGT/GENE-DB human TR gene sequences so that V and J genes could be assigned. Using the TCRdist pipeline, a later analysis assigned CDR3 sequences along with most-parsimonious VDJ recombination scenarios. In a later analysis, every TCR beta chain was defined by the combination of its CDR3 amino acid sequence and its V-gene family, and reads without a unique V-gene family were dropped. To address suspected cross-contamination and a sequencing artifact, a later analysis removed around 590 highly shared, low-generation-probability nucleotide sequences. In a later analysis, a clonal expansion index was calculated for each public chain from normalized within-repertoire ranks of inferred template counts. A later analysis computed generation probabilities with a VDJ recombination model fitted to out-of-frame rearrangements, and checked the results against IGoR. In a later analysis, hypergeometric tests were used to score TCR-TCR, TCR-HLA and TCR-CMV co-occurrence, with a repertoire-size bias correction applied to TCR pairs. To estimate false discovery rates, a later analysis permuted the HLA or CMV assignments 20 times. In a later analysis, co-occurring TCRs were grouped using DBSCAN, with TCRdist sequence similarity added in when clustering inside HLA-allele-positive subsets. Co-occurrence clustering excluded repertoires with fewer than 30,000 or more than 120,000 public chains, plus five with anomalous nucleotide sharing. This immuneACCESS table, as held by TCRdb, lists in-frame sequences with V and J called but not all clones. Of the missing ones, under half trace to an unresolved V gene in checked studies; the others have no known cause. V, J and clone size derive from that table, while D and trimming were established from the DNA sequence. The sample data list 100,000 to 150,000 clones, and about 81% of these were observed just once. Of the sample, approximately 3% is held by the ten largest clones.

The sample taken for sequencing was PBMCs. This TCR derives from a woman in her thirties or forties in good health and CMV-seropositive. The chain couples TRBV6-1 to TRBJ1-1, with the D gene not confidently named. The sequenced DNA is TGTGCCAGTCGGGAGTATGGTGAAGCTTTCTTT. Translated, it reads CASREYGEAFF.